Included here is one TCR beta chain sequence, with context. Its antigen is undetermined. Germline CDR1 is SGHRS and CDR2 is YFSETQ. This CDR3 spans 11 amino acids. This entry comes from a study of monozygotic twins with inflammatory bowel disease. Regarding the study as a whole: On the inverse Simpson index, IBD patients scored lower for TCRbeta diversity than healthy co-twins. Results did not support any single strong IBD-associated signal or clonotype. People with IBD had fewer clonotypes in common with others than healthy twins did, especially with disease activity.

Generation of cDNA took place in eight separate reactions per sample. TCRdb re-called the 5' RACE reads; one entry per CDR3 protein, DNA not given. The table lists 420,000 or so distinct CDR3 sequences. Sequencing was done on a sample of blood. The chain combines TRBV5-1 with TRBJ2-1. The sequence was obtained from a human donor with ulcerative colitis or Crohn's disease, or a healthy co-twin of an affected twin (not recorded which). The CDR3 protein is CASSSDNEQFF.